The clone carrying this T cell receptor beta chain was seen repeatedly, ten times or more. As yet, its antigen is unknown. Diagnoses were made from clinical symptoms, serum measures (thyroxine and TRAb), thyroid ultrasound and orbital computed tomography. Out of less than 12 ml of fresh peripheral blood came the PBMCs. There were TCR beta CDR3 regions amplified from RNA transcripts. When the TCR CDR3 underwent first-round RT-PCR, the HTBI primer set was used. TCRdb processed the multiplex PCR reads anew with MiXCR; each CDR3 protein has one entry. The repertoire holds about 640,000 distinct CDR3 sequences, with roughly 15% as singletons. J was trimmed by 2 bases and V by 5 bases; bases with no gene match: 7. Looked up from germline, CDR1 is SGHTA and CDR2 is FQGTGA. CDR3 length: 16 amino acids. The data derive from a study of T cells in Graves' hyperthyroidism and ophthalmopathy. Findings and caveats of the study: Median prediction lead before ophthalmopathy onset was 5.5 to 7 months with the model. Blood held most thyroid clonotypes expanded above 0.001 frequency.

The V call is TRBV7-3, the J call TRBJ2-1; TRBD2 matches 9 bases. Sequencing input: blood. The TCR sequence derives from a woman in her fifties or sixties with Graves' ophthalmopathy. The CDR3 loop reads CASSLTGTSTYNEQFF. CDR3 sequence (DNA): TGTGCCAGCAGCCTGACCGGGACTAGCACCTACAATGAGCAGTTCTTC.